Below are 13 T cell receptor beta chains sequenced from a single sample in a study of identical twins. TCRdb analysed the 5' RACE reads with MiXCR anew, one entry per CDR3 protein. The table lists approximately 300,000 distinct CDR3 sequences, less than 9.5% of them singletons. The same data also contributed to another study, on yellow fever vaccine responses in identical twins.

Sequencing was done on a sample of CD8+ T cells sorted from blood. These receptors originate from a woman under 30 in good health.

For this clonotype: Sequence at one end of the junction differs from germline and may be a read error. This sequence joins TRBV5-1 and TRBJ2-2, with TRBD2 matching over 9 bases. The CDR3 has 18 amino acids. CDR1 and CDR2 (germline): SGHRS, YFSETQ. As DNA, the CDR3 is TGCGCCAGCAGCGCTAGCGGGGCCCACTCCGCCAACACCCGGGAGCTGTTTTTT. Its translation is CASSASGAHSANTRELFF.

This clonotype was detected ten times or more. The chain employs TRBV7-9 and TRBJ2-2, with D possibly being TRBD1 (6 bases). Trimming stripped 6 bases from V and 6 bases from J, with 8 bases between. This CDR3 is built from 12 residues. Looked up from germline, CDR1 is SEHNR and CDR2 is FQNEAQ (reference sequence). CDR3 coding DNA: TGTGCCAGCAGTTCAGGGGCCGGGGAGCTGTTTTTT. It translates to CASSSGAGELFF.

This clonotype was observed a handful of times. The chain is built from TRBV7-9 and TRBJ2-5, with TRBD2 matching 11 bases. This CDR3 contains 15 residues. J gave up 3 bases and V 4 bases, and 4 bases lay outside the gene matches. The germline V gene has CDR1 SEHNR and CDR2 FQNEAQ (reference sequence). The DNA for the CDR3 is TGTGCCAGCAGCTCTCTAGCGGGGGGAAAAGAGACCCAGTACTTC. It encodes CASSSLAGGKETQYF.

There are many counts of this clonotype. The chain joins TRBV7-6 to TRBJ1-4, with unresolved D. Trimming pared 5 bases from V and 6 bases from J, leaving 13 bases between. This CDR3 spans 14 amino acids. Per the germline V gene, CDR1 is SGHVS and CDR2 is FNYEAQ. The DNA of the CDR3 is TGTGCCAGCAGCCCCGGTGTGGGAGATGAAAAACTGTTTTTT. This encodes CASSPGVGDEKLFF.

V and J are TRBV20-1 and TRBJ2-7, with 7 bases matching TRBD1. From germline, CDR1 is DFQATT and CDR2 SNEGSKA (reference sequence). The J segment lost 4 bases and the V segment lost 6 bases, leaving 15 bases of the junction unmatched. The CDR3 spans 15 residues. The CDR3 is CSATGTDLLPYEQYF. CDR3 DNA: TGCAGTGCAACGGGGACAGACCTCCTACCATACGAGCAGTACTTC.

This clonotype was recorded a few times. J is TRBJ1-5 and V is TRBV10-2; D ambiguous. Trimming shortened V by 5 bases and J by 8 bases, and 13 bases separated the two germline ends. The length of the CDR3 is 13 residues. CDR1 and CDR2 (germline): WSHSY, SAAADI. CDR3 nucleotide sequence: TGCGCCAGCAGTTCCGCTGTGCTTGAGCCCCAGCATTTT. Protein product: CASSSAVLEPQHF.

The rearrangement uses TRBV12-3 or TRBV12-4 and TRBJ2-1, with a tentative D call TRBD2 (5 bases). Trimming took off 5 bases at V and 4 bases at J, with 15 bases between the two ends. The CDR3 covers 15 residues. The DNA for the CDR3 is TGTGCCAGCAGTGGACTCTTATCGAGGTACAATGAGCAGTTCTTC. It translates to CASSGLLSRYNEQFF.

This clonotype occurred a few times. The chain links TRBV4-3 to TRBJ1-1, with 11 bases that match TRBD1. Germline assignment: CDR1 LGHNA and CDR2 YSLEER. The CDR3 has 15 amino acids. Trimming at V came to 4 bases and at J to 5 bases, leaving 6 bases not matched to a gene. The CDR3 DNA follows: TGCGCCAGCAGCCCGGACAGGGGGCGGAGTACTGAAGCTTTCTTT. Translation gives CASSPDRGRSTEAFF.

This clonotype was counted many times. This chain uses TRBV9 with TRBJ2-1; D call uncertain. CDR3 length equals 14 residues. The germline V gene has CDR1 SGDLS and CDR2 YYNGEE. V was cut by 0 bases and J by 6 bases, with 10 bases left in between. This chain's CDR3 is CASSVDKGRNEQFF. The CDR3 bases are TGTGCCAGCAGCGTAGATAAAGGGCGCAATGAGCAGTTCTTC.

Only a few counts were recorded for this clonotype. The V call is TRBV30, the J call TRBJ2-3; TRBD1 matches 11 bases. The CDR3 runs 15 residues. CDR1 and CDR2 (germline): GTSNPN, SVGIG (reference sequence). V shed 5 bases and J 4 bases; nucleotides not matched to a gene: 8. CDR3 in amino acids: CAWDSGTGGSDTQYF. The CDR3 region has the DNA TGTGCCTGGGACAGCGGGACAGGGGGTTCAGATACGCAGTATTTT.

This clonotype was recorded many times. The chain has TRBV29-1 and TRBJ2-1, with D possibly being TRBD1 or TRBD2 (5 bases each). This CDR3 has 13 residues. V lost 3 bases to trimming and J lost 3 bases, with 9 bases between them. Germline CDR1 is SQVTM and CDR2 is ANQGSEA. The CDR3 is CSVDGGFYNEQFF. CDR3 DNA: TGCAGCGTTGATGGGGGATTCTACAATGAGCAGTTCTTC.

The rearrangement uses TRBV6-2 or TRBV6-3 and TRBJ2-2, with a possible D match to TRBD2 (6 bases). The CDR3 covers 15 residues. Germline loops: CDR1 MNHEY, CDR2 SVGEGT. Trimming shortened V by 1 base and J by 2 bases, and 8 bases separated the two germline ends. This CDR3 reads CASSYWDFNTGELFF. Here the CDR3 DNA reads TGTGCCAGCAGTTACTGGGACTTCAACACCGGGGAGCTGTTTTTT.

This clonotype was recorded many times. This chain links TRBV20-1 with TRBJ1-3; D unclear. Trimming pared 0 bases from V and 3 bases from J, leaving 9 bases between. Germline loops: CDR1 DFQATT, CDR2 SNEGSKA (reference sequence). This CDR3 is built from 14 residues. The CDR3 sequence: CSARERGFGNTIYF. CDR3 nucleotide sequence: TGCAGTGCTAGAGAGCGAGGCTTTGGAAACACCATATATTTT.